This TCR beta chain originates from a study of beta chain features in type 1 diabetes. The V gene lost 0 bases and the J gene lost 4 bases, with 9 bases spanning the gap. Germline CDR1 GTSNPN, CDR2 SVGIG (reference sequence). The CDR3 has 13 residues. The authors reverse transcribed all of the isolated RNA, so sequencing captured expressed TCRB transcripts. Roughly 3.6 million reads on average were seen across naive, central memory and regulatory T cell samples. Assay used: immunoSEQ multiplex PCR; TCRdb lists only in-frame clones, some missing. The data hold over 150,000 clones, with about a tenth observed a single time. With regard to this clone: Its antigen is unidentified.

Study results and caveats: The study found that naive, central memory and Treg TCRB repertoires appeared more similar in patients than in healthy donors. People with Type 1 diabetes carried modestly yet significantly shorter TCRB CDR3s in all four CD4+ subsets.

Via the markers CD45RO/CCR7/CD25/CD127/CD95/CD27, stem cell-like memory, regulatory, central memory and naive CD4+ cells were sorted. The origin of this receptor is a man aged 25-45 years with type 1 diabetes. The specimen was central memory CD4+ T cells from blood. The chain has TRBV30 and TRBJ1-2; D is undetermined. CDR3 in DNA: TGTGCCTGGAGTGTACAAGGAGCCTATGGCTACACCTTC. This translates into CAWSVQGAYGYTF.